The T cell receptor beta chain under discussion was sequenced for a study of shared clonotypes between healthy human individuals (dated by TCRdb to the early 2020s). Broadly, across the study: Two women and three men aged 18 to 49 years were included in the cohort. For each donor, CD4 naive and CD4 memory were each given three plates, CD8 naive was given two plates, and CD8 memory was given one plate. To estimate repertoire size and how much clonotype sharing occurs between individuals, the study deeply sequenced the blood TCR repertoires of about five healthy adults. To increase sequencing depth and limit assay-specific biases, TCR repertoire library preparation and sequencing were carried out by different laboratories using diverse techniques. Each donor's leukapheresis produced roughly between roughly 0.85 and 9.5 billion PBMCs. Beyond this particular receptor, the publication reports: Even with the large sequencing depth, rarefaction of the sorted-subset datasets indicated that sequencing was incomplete. Because the study included only a small number of donors, the genetic and exposure-history diversity represented was limited. Larger estimated clonotype richness was generally found for naive subsets than for memory subsets. Sampling was limited to blood, and TCR repertoires in tissue likely differ from TCR repertoires in blood. Higher generation probabilities were observed for clonotypes shared by all four sorted-subset donors than for non-shared clonotypes. When a few donors were compared, the shared fraction of clonotypes was around 5% for naive CD4, about 4% for naive CD8, roughly 2.3% for memory CD4, and 0.35% to 0.5% for memory CD8. Based on pairwise subsampling, the degree of clonotype sharing among donors was expected to be affected by sequencing depth.

For this chain, trimming is 9 bases at the V end and 3 bases at the J end, and the number of junction bases without a gene match is 4. Looking up the germline V gene (reference sequence) yields CDR1 LNHNV and CDR2 YYDKDF. Its CDR3 holds 12 amino acids, cysteine through phenylalanine. Only the CDR3 region is kept as DNA, spanning 36 bases read in frame from base 1. A remark on this clone: What this receptor recognizes is not known. Base qualities are not recorded, but no much larger clone differs from it by a single base.

Using the deep immunoSEQ assay, TCR CDR3 regions were amplified from genomic DNA by multiplex PCR. Extracted genomic DNA from each cell subset was distributed evenly across all wells of several immunoSEQ 96-well plates, and each plate was treated as a replicate. Each replicate PCR for sorted subsets received 150 to 250 ng genomic DNA, equal to tens of thousands of T cell genomes. Purified libraries were measured with a Qubit 3.0 fluorometer, size-checked on a Bioanalyzer 2100, and measured again with the KAPA Library Quantification kit. Each immunoSEQ 96-well plate was sequenced on its own single-read 150-cycle Illumina NextSeq 550 flow cell. In the paper's pipeline: Because the immunoSEQ output included only junctional sequences and no quality scores, the filtering could not be the same as the filtering used for full-length reads. To assign V/J genes and CDR3, sequences were annotated against IMGT germline references using PyIR, a Python wrapper for IgBLAST v1.9. Reads were filtered out if the reads had weak V/J assignments (E-value above 1e-6), no CDR3, stop codons, out-of-frame junctions, or ambiguous translated residues. V3J clonotypes were defined as sequences sharing an identical inferred V gene, J gene, and CDR3 amino acid sequence. The percentage overlap between two repertoires was calculated by dividing the number of shared unique clonotypes by the size of the smaller repertoire. RTK rarefaction, the Chao1 estimator, and Recon v2.1 estimates of unobserved clonotypes were used to assess repertoire richness. OLGA was used to compute generation probabilities for all TCRbeta clonotypes that the gDNA method yielded from a few donors. TCRdb carries this immuneACCESS record with in-frame sequences only. Its versions omit some clonotypes, under half of them owing to an unresolved V gene in the studies checked, with the rest unexplained. V and J calls and clone size come straight from that table; D and trimming were deduced from the DNA. Within this sample are approximately 620,000 clones, with about 96% of them counted one time only. Clones ranked in the top ten supply 0.045% to 0.06% of the sample.

Healthy HIV-negative adults with no recently reported acute infections or vaccinations were included as donors. Every donor was a Caucasian adult residing in Nashville, Tennessee, USA. Magnetic negative selection was used to enrich CD4+ T cells, after which naive cells were positively selected on CD45RA and the negative fraction became the memory subset. Blood was collected by leukapheresis, and PBMCs were isolated by Ficoll-Histopaque density gradient centrifugation and then cryopreserved in liquid nitrogen vapor phase. Analytical flow cytometry was used to check the purity and quantity of each magnetically sorted T cell population. Each sorted fraction had its genomic DNA isolated and then quantified by UV absorbance on a Nanodrop 2000c.

This receptor was identified in a young woman in good health. Sequencing used naive CD4+ T cells sorted from blood. The meaning of the sample's cell subset or site label: CD45RA+ positively selected. The sequence links TRBV15 to TRBJ1-2; TRBD1 aligns with 7 central bases. At the DNA level, the sequence is TGTGCCACGGGGCAGGGGGACTATGGCTACACCTTC. This translates into CATGQGDYGYTF.